This record concerns one T cell receptor beta chain sequence. Per the germline V gene, CDR1 is MNHEY and CDR2 is SVGAGI. The CDR3 has 13 residues. These data are taken from a study of monozygotic twins with inflammatory bowel disease. TCRdb reprocessed the 5' RACE reads and keeps a single row for each CDR3 protein, giving no DNA. Listed are around 410,000 distinct CDR3 sequences; 2.4% falls within the top ten. Sequenced material: blood. This TCR was recovered from a human donor with ulcerative colitis or Crohn's disease, or a healthy co-twin of an affected twin (not recorded which). The genes are TRBV6-5 and TRBJ2-4; lacking DNA, the TRBD1 call made by TCRdb goes unchecked. This CDR3 is CASTGTSGNIQYF.